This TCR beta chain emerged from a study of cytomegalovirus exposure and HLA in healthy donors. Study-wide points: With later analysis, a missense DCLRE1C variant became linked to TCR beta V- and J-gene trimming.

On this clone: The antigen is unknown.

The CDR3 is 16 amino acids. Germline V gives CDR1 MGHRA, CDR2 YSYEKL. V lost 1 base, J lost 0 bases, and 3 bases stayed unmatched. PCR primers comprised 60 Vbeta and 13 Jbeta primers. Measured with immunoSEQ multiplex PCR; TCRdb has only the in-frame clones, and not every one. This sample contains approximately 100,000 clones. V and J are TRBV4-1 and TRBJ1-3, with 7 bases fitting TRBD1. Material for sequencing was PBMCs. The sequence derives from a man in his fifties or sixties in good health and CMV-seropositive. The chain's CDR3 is CASSQATGISGNTIYF. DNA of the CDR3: TGCGCCAGCAGCCAAGCGACAGGGATCTCTGGAAACACCATATATTTT.